This TCR beta chain was recorded in a study of blood T cell repertoires in COVID-19. CDR3 length equals 14 residues. The V end lost 2 bases, the J end lost 7 bases, and 14 bases lay between the germline ends. CDR1 and CDR2 from the germline V gene are SGHTA and FQGNSA. Data came from immunoSEQ multiplex PCR; TCRdb stores just in-frame clones and leaves some out. The sample lists approximately 330,000 clones, roughly 87% occurring once. The chain recombines TRBV7-2 with TRBJ1-1; a possible D gene is TRBD1 (5 bases). The clonotype comes from a young man with COVID-19, enrolled during active disease. The source material was peripheral blood. In nucleotides, the CDR3 is TGTGCCAGCAGCTTAATAGGGGATATTGGTGAAGCTTTCTTT. It yields the protein CASSLIGDIGEAFF.